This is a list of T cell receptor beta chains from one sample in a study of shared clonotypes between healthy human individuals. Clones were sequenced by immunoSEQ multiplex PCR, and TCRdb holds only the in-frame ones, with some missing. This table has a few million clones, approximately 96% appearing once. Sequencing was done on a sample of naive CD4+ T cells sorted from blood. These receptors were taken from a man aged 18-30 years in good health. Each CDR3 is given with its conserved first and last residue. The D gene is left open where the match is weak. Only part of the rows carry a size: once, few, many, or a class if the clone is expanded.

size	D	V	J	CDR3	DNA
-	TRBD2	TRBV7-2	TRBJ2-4	CASSLDGTTGIQYF	TGTGCCAGCAGCTTAGACGGGACTACTGGCATTCAGTACTTC
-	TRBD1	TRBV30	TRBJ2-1	CAWSHITPGQLYNEQFF	TGTGCCTGGAGCCATATAACGCCGGGACAGCTCTACAATGAGCAGTTCTTC
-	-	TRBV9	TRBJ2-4	CASSVADRKGNIQYF	TGTGCCAGCAGCGTAGCCGACCGAAAGGGTAACATTCAGTACTTC
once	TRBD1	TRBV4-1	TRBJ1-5	CASSQTGQGNQPQHF	TGCGCCAGCAGCCAAACGGGACAGGGAAATCAGCCCCAGCATTTT
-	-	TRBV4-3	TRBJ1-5	CAGKGRGGYVPQHF	TGCGCCGGAAAAGGGCGGGGTGGGTATGTGCCCCAGCATTTT
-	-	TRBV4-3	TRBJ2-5	CASSQDWGLIETQYF	TGCGCCAGCAGCCAAGATTGGGGACTGATAGAGACCCAGTACTTC
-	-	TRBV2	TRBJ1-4	CASSEGRVTNEKLFF	TGTGCCAGCAGTGAGGGCAGGGTCACTAATGAAAAACTGTTTTTT
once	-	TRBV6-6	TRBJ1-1	CASSPLNTEAFF	TGTGCCAGCAGTCCACTGAACACTGAAGCTTTCTTT
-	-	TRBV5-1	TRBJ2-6	CASSPQGPGANVLTF	TGCGCCAGCAGCCCCCAGGGGCCCGGGGCCAACGTCCTGACTTTC
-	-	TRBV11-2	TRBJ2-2	CASSLVTSGSRELFF	TGTGCCAGCAGCTTAGTTACCAGTGGTAGCCGGGAGCTGTTTTTT
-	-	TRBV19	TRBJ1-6	CASSPGHWDSPLHF	TGTGCCAGTAGTCCCGGACACTGGGATTCACCCCTCCACTTT
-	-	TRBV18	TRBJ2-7	CASSPGLGGTYEQYF	TGTGCCAGCTCACCGGGACTCGGAGGCACCTACGAGCAGTACTTC
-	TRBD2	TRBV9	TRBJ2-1	CASSTVAGGPSVVMRNEQFF	TGTGCCAGCAGCACCGTAGCGGGAGGGCCCTCGGTGGTTATGAGAAATGAGCAGTTCTTC
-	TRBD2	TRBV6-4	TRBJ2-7	CASSPLAGGLGEQYF	TGTGCCAGCAGCCCCTTAGCGGGAGGACTGGGTGAGCAGTACTTC
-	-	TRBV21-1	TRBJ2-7	CASSKPGGHQYEQYF	TGTGCCAGCAGCAAACCGGGGGGACATCAATACGAGCAGTACTTC
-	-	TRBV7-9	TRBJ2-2	CASSELSSFTGELFF	TGTGCCAGCAGCGAGTTGAGCTCCTTCACCGGGGAGCTGTTTTTT
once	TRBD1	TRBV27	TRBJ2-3	CASSLSIGQGADTQYF	TGTGCCAGCAGTTTATCGATTGGACAGGGAGCAGATACGCAGTATTTT
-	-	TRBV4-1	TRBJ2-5	CASSRSPQETQYF	TGCGCCAGCAGCCGAAGTCCCCAAGAGACCCAGTACTTC
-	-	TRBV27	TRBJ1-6	CASSSWVSNSPLHF	TGTGCCAGCAGTTCTTGGGTTTCCAATTCACCCCTCCACTTT
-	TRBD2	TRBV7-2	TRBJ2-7	CASSQEPAGVYEQYF	TGTGCCAGCAGCCAGGAGCCAGCGGGAGTGTATGAGCAGTACTTC
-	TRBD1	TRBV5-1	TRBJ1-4	CASSSGTGSEKLFF	TGCGCCAGCAGCTCCGGGACAGGGTCTGAAAAACTGTTTTTT
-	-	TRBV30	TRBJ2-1	CAWSGPFNEQFF	TGTGCCTGGAGTGGGCCATTTAATGAGCAGTTCTTC
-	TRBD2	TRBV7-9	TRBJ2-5	CASSPTSGSQETQYF	TGTGCCAGCAGCCCGACTAGCGGGTCACAAGAGACCCAGTACTTC